These 22 T cell receptor beta chains originate from one sample sequenced in a study of Tregs in tolerant kidney transplant recipients. These TCRs are of unknown antigen specificity. Sequencing used immunoSEQ multiplex PCR; TCRdb keeps in-frame clones, though not all of them. The specimen's table records approximately 350 clones. After around six days with irradiated graft donor PBMCs, CFSE-labeled recipient PBMCs were FACS-sorted. Sequenced here: CD8+ T cells from blood cultured with allogeneic cells, sampled before the transplant. The receptors stem from a human patient who received a combined kidney and bone marrow transplant.

Turning to this clone: The read comes to an end 3 residues before the CDR3 does, leaving the germline J gene to fill in the end. The rearrangement links TRBV4-1 to TRBJ1-2; maybe TRBD1 (6 bases). The CDR3 totals 13 residues. Germline V gives CDR1 MGHRA, CDR2 YSYEKL. V gave up 6 bases and J gave up 2 bases, with 10 bases separating them. The DNA read from the CDR3 is TGCGCCAGCAGTTATGACAGGAACTATGGC. Translation gives CASSYDRNYG. The full CDR3 protein is CASSYDRNYGYTF.

Remarks on this clone: The read ends 3 residues shy of where the CDR3 ends; the end is completed using the germline J gene. The chain combines TRBV9 with TRBJ1-2; TRBD1 matches at 7 bases. V trimming: 0 bases; J trimming: 7 bases; junction bases outside the gene matches: 3. The CDR3 is 13 amino acids. From germline, CDR1 is SGDLS and CDR2 YYNGEE. This CDR3 reads CASSVGQGGGYTF. The part of the CDR3 DNA that was read is TGTGCCAGCAGCGTAGGACAGGGAGGTGGC.

Its frequency marks this clone as medium-sized (0.01 to 0.1%). The read gets to within 3 residues of the CDR3 end, and the germline J gene fills in the rest. The chain uses TRBV6-2 or TRBV6-3 and TRBJ2-2, with 8 bases lining up with TRBD1. Germline loops: CDR1 MNHEY, CDR2 SVGEGT. The CDR3 covers 15 residues. Trimming at V came to 7 bases and at J to 6 bases, leaving 10 bases not matched to a gene. The part of the CDR3 DNA that was read is TGTGCCAGCAACAAAATGGACAGGGAGGCCGGGGAG. The encoded protein is CASNKMDREAGE. The whole CDR3 is CASNKMDREAGELFF.

This clone is classed as medium-sized by frequency. The CDR3 end falls 3 residues outside the read, so it is completed with the germline J gene. The genes are TRBV7-6 and TRBJ2-1; TRBD2 matches 9 bases. The germline CDR1 and CDR2 sequences are SGHVS and FNYEAQ. V lost 1 base, J lost 4 bases, and 11 bases stayed unmatched. This CDR3 comprises 18 residues. The CDR3 here is CASSLEKKNSGSYNEQFF. The CDR3 bases that were read are TGTGCCAGCAGCTTAGAGAAGAAGAATAGCGGGAGTTACAATGAG.

Measured by frequency, this clone is medium-sized. The sequence runs out 3 residues before the end of the CDR3; the remainder is reconstructed from the germline J gene. The chain couples TRBV5-1 to TRBJ2-7; 9 bases fit TRBD2. The CDR3 runs to 12 residues. The V segment lost 8 bases and the J segment 6 bases; nucleotides outside the gene matches: 6. Per germline, CDR1 SGHRS and CDR2 YFSETQ. This chain's CDR3 is CASRAGGAEQYF. Partial CDR3 DNA: TGCGCCAGTCGAGCGGGAGGTGCCGAG.

Frequency places this clone as large. The read falls 3 residues short of the CDR3 end, and the missing part is taken from the germline J gene. The chain has TRBV7-7 and TRBJ2-7, with 11 bases aligning to TRBD1. The V gene's germline CDR1 is SSHAT and CDR2 FNYEAQ (reference sequence). The CDR3 extends over 15 amino acids. The junction had 7 bases not matched to a gene; V was cut back by 5 bases and J by 4 bases. The CDR3 loop is CASSPGTGGTYEQYF. The sequenced CDR3 bases are TGTGCCAGCAGCCCAGGGACAGGGGGTACTTACGAG.

Of note for this clone: The CDR3 goes on 3 residues after the read ends, and that part is filled in from the germline J gene. The chain links TRBV27 to TRBJ2-7; possible D gene TRBD1, 5 bases. Germline CDR1 reads MNHEY; CDR2 reads SMNVEV (reference sequence). Between the trimmed V and J ends, which lost 3 bases and 3 bases, there was a span of 9 bases. The CDR3 loop spans 13 amino acids. The CDR3 spells CASSLQGNYEQYF. The DNA read from the CDR3 is TGTGCCAGCAGTTTGCAGGGAAACTACGAG.

Judged by frequency, this clone is medium-sized. The missing CDR3 end, 3 residues past where the read stops, is filled in from the germline J gene. This chain joins TRBV9 and TRBJ2-3; D perhaps matches TRBD1 (5 bases). The CDR3 totals 15 residues. Between the trimmed V and J ends, which lost 0 bases and 2 bases, there was a span of 10 bases. Germline V gene lookup returns CDR1 SGDLS and CDR2 YYNGEE. CDR3 amino acids: CASSVGGSTTDTQYF. CDR3 DNA, as far as it was read: TGTGCCAGCAGCGTAGGGGGCTCGACCACAGATACG.

Worth noting for this clone: The sequenced fragment ends 3 residues before the CDR3 boundary, so the rest is inferred from the germline J gene. The chain employs TRBV28 and TRBJ2-1, with a possible D match to TRBD2 (6 bases). The CDR3 contains 15 residues. The germline V gene has CDR1 MDHEN and CDR2 SYDVKM. V dropped 1 base and J dropped 4 bases, with 11 bases sitting between them. Incomplete CDR3 DNA: TGTGCCAGCAGTTTATTAGCTAGCGCGTACAATGAG. This encodes CASSLLASAYNE. The entire CDR3 is CASSLLASAYNEQFF.

With respect to this clone: Sequencing ends 3 residues short of the CDR3 end; the germline J gene provides the rest. The chain uses TRBV10-2 and TRBJ2-2; 9 bases match TRBD2. With V trimmed by 6 bases and J by 5 bases, 4 bases remained unmatched. The CDR3 is 14 residues long. Germline V gene lookup returns CDR1 WSHSY and CDR2 SAAADI. CDR3 protein: CASSTSGRTGELFF. Partial CDR3 DNA: TGCGCCAGCAGCACTAGCGGGCGGACCGGGGAG.

Measured by frequency, this clone is medium-sized. The DNA ends 3 residues before the CDR3 does, and the rest of the CDR3 is filled in from the germline J gene. The chain links TRBV7-6 to TRBJ1-1, with TRBD1 matching 7 bases. The V and J ends lost 8 bases and 4 bases, in that order; junction bases with no gene match: 4. Germline CDR1 and CDR2: SGHVS and FNYEAQ. The CDR3 covers 12 residues. The CDR3 sequence: CASQGEGTEAFF. CDR3 bases read: TGTGCCAGCCAGGGGGAGGGCACTGAA. Together with reference TRBV7-6 and TRBJ1-1, the CDR3 gives the full variable domain: GAGVSQSPRYKVTKRGQDVALRCDPISGHVSLYWYRQALGQGPEFLTYFNYEAQQDKSGLPNDRFSAERPEGSISTLTIQRTEQRDSAMYRCASQGEGTEAFFGQGTRLTVV.

This clone is medium-sized by frequency. The read comes to an end 3 residues before the CDR3 does, leaving the germline J gene to fill in the end. The chain combines TRBV4-2 with TRBJ1-1; TRBD1 aligns across 7 bases. The germline CDR1 and CDR2 sequences are LGHNA and YNFKEQ. The CDR3 is 14 amino acids. Trimming at V came to 4 bases and at J to 2 bases, leaving 4 bases not matched to a gene. Incomplete CDR3 DNA: TGTGCCAGCAGCCCGGACAGGACAAACACTGAA. Its protein is CASSPDRTNTE. Given in full, the CDR3 is CASSPDRTNTEAFF.

Concerning this clone: Sequencing ends 3 residues short of the CDR3 end; the germline J gene provides the rest. The V and J genes are TRBV30 and TRBJ2-5; D gene unclear. CDR3 size: 13 residues. V lost 0 bases and J lost 5, with 10 bases in between. Germline CDR1 reads GTSNPN; CDR2 reads SVGIG (reference sequence). The CDR3 spells CAWSVIGCETQYF. The sequenced CDR3 bases are TGTGCCTGGAGTGTCATAGGGTGTGAGACC. Using reference TRBV30 and TRBJ2-5 for the parts outside the CDR3, the full variable domain is SQTIHQWPATLVQPVGSPLSLECTVEGTSNPNLYWYRQAAGRGLQLLFYSVGIGQISSEVPQNLSASRPQDRQFILSSKKLLLSDSGFYLCAWSVIGCETQYFGPGTRLLVL.

By frequency, this clone registers medium-sized. The missing CDR3 end, 3 residues past where the read stops, is filled in from the germline J gene. The chain combines TRBV5-1 with TRBJ2-1, with D perhaps TRBD2 (5 bases). Between the trimmed V and J ends, which lost 4 bases and 7 bases, there was a span of 15 bases. This CDR3 is built from 14 residues. Germline CDR1 SGHRS, CDR2 YFSETQ. The CDR3 reads CASSPWTSGNEQFF. The CDR3 DNA, read in part, is TGCGCCAGCAGCCCCTGGACTTCCGGGAATGAG. Based on the CDR3 plus reference TRBV5-1 and TRBJ2-1, the full variable domain is KAGVTQTPRYLIKTRGQQVTLSCSPISGHRSVSWYQQTPGQGLQFLFEYFSETQRNKGNFPGRFSGRQFSNSRSEMNVSTLELGDSALYLCASSPWTSGNEQFFGPGTRLTVL.

A word on this clone: The read comes to an end 3 residues before the CDR3 does, leaving the germline J gene to fill in the end. The chain combines TRBV11-1 with TRBJ2-7, with D possibly matching TRBD1 (5 bases). V was trimmed by 1 base and J by 5 bases, leaving 6 bases between them. This CDR3 comprises 12 residues. Germline V gives CDR1 SGHAT, CDR2 FQDESV (reference sequence). The CDR3 loop is CASSLGRDEQYF. The CDR3 bases that were read are TGTGCCAGCAGCTTAGGCAGGGACGAG.

Considering frequency, this clone is medium-sized. The read finishes 3 residues shy of the CDR3 end, and the germline J gene is used to complete it. The V call is TRBV20-1, the J call TRBJ2-5, with 14 bases lining up with TRBD2. The CDR3 totals 18 residues. Losses at the gene ends were 4 bases for V and 3 bases for J; bases not matched to a gene: 13. Per germline, CDR1 DFQATT and CDR2 SNEGSKA (reference sequence). The CDR3 reads CSAKVPGLAGALEETQYF. The part of the CDR3 DNA that was read is TGCAGTGCTAAAGTCCCGGGACTAGCGGGAGCCTTGGAAGAGACC.

On this clone itself: With the read ending 3 residues before the CDR3 end, the germline J gene is used to fill in that end. This chain links TRBV7-9 with TRBJ1-2; D uncertain. The CDR3 runs to 15 residues. The germline V gene encodes CDR1 SEHNR and CDR2 FQNEAQ (reference sequence). The ends were cut back, 1 base at V and 4 bases at J, with 13 bases in the middle. The covered CDR3 bases are TGTGCCAGCAGCTTAGACTTCGAACTCCCCTATGGC. It is translated as CASSLDFELPYG. The whole CDR3 sequence reads CASSLDFELPYGYTF.

According to its frequency, this clone is medium-sized. Coverage ceases 3 residues before the CDR3 finishes, and the germline J gene fills in the end. This sequence joins TRBV28 and TRBJ2-7, with a tentative D call TRBD2 (6 bases). The V and J ends lost 8 bases and 0 bases respectively, with 11 bases between them. The CDR3 consists of 13 residues. Looked up from germline, CDR1 is MDHEN and CDR2 is SYDVKM. The sequenced CDR3 bases are TGTGCCAGCGATAGCGGAAACTCCTACGAG. Amino acid sequence: CASDSGNSYE. In full, the CDR3 reads CASDSGNSYEQYF.

In terms of frequency, this clone is medium-sized. The CDR3 is CSGSGTGSTYEQYF. The CDR3 bases that were read are TGCAGCGGATCCGGGACAGGATCAACCTACGAG. This rearrangement joins TRBV29-1 to TRBJ2-7; 8 nucleotides align to TRBD1. The read ends 3 residues shy of where the CDR3 ends; the end is completed using the germline J gene. V lost 7 bases, J lost 2 bases, and 10 bases stayed unmatched. Germline V gene data show CDR1 as SQVTM and CDR2 as ANQGSEA. The CDR3 is 14 amino acids.

By frequency, this clone is medium-sized. From the germline J gene comes the end of the CDR3, since the read stops 3 residues before it. This chain joins TRBV5-1 and TRBJ2-1; 8 positions agree with TRBD1. This CDR3 is built from 16 residues. V lost 1 base and J lost 5; bases outside the gene matches: 8. Germline V gives CDR1 SGHRS, CDR2 YFSETQ. The sequenced part of the CDR3 DNA is TGCGCCAGCAGCTTGTGGGGAACAGGGGGTGACAATGAG. It specifies CASSLWGTGGDNE. The entire CDR3 is CASSLWGTGGDNEQFF.

Frequency places this clone as medium-sized. Coverage ceases 3 residues before the CDR3 finishes, and the germline J gene fills in the end. The chain links TRBV19 to TRBJ2-7; possible D gene TRBD1, 5 bases. There are 16 residues in the CDR3. Germline loops: CDR1 LNHDA, CDR2 SQIVND (reference sequence). V was pared by 5 bases and J by 4 bases, with 21 bases between. CDR3 residues: CASSGFSVKGAYEQYF. CDR3 bases read: TGTGCCAGTAGTGGTTTCAGTGTTAAAGGGGCTTACGAG.

Its frequency marks this clone as medium-sized. The read ends 3 residues shy of where the CDR3 ends; the end is completed using the germline J gene. V usage is TRBV2 and J usage is TRBJ2-2, with 7 bases lining up with TRBD2. The CDR3 length is 14 residues. Germline CDR1 SNHLY, CDR2 FYNNEI. V shed 10 bases, J shed 1 base, and the junction held 6 bases outside the gene matches. The CDR3 sequence: CAIRDYQNTGELFF. Incomplete CDR3 DNA: TGTGCCATTCGGGACTACCAGAACACCGGGGAG.